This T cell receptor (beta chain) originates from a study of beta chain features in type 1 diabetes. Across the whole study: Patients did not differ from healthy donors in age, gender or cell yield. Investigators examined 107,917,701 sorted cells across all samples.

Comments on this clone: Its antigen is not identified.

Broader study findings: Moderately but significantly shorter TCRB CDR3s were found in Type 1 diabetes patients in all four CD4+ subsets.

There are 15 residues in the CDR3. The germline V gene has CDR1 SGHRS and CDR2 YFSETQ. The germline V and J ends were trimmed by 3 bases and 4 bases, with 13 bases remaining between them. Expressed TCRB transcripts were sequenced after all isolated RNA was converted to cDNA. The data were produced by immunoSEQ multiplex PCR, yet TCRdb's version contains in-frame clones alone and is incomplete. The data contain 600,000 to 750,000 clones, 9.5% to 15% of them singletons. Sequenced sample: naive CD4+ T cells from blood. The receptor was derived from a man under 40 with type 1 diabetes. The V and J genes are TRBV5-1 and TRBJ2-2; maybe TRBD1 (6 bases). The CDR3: CASSSGTRFTGELFF. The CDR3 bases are TGCGCCAGCAGCTCCGGGACACGATTCACCGGGGAGCTGTTTTTT.